The next 16 T cell receptor beta chains were all read from a single sample in a study of blood T cell repertoires in COVID-19. Generated by immunoSEQ multiplex PCR, the TCRdb table keeps only in-frame clones and is missing some. Of roughly 250,000 clones in the sample, under 90% were seen once. The material sequenced was peripheral blood. The source is a human donor in a cohort sampled during active COVID-19.

J is TRBJ1-1 and V is TRBV9, with D perhaps TRBD1 (5 bases). Germline V gives CDR1 SGDLS, CDR2 YYNGEE. Trimming removed 0 bases from V and 4 bases from J, with 22 bases in between. The length of the CDR3 is 18 residues. CDR3 sequence reads: CASSVGVGGVRRSTEAFF. The DNA of the CDR3 is TGTGCCAGCAGCGTAGGAGTTGGAGGGGTGCGGCGTTCCACTGAAGCTTTCTTT.

The chain has TRBV4-2 and TRBJ2-2, with 8 bases aligning to TRBD1. V shed 4 bases, J shed 1 base, and the junction held 5 bases outside the gene matches. The CDR3 covers 16 residues. CDR1 is LGHNA, CDR2 YNFKEQ, per germline. Written as DNA, the CDR3 is TGTGCCAGCAGCCCTGGACAGGGTGAGAACACCGGGGAGCTGTTTTTT. This sequence encodes CASSPGQGENTGELFF.

J is TRBJ1-1 and V is TRBV6-2 or TRBV6-3; D uncertain. The ends were cut back, 2 bases at V and 1 base at J, with 11 bases in the middle. From germline, CDR1 is MNHEY and CDR2 SVGEGT. The CDR3 extends over 15 amino acids. CDR3 sequence (DNA): TGTGCCAGCAGTTACGGGTCTGCAGGGAACACTGAAGCTTTCTTT. Protein product: CASSYGSAGNTEAFF.

The gene calls are TRBV11-2 and TRBJ2-5; 12 positions agree with TRBD2. The CDR3 runs 15 residues. The germline gives CDR1 SGHAT, CDR2 FQNNGV. J gave up 5 bases and V 3 bases, and 4 bases lay outside the gene matches. This CDR3 reads CASSLGTSGWETQYF. CDR3 DNA: TGTGCCAGCAGCTTGGGGACTAGCGGGTGGGAGACCCAGTACTTC.

The chain joins TRBV9 to TRBJ2-1; TRBD2 aligns across 7 bases. The germline V gene encodes CDR1 SGDLS and CDR2 YYNGEE. V shed 4 bases and J 5 bases; nucleotides not matched to a gene: 12. The CDR3 loop spans 16 amino acids. The CDR3 spells CASSPRGAGVDNEQFF. The CDR3 nucleotides read TGTGCCAGCAGCCCCCGTGGGGCGGGAGTAGACAATGAGCAGTTCTTC.

J is TRBJ1-1 and V is TRBV6-5, with TRBD1 identical over 8 bases. Unmatched junction bases numbered 6, after V lost 6 bases and J lost 0 bases. The CDR3 runs 15 residues. CDR1 is MNHEY and CDR2 is SVGAGI in the germline V gene. CDR3 region: CASSQDRGLNTEAFF. In DNA form, the CDR3 reads TGTGCCAGCAGCCAAGACAGGGGATTGAACACTGAAGCTTTCTTT.

V is TRBV19 and J is TRBJ2-3, with D possibly matching TRBD1 (5 bases). Per the germline V gene, CDR1 is LNHDA and CDR2 is SQIVND (reference sequence). The CDR3 spans 14 residues. The V and J ends lost 4 bases and 7 bases respectively, with 15 bases between them. The CDR3 nucleotides read TGTGCCAGTAGTACCCCAGACAGTGTTTATACGCAGTATTTT. It encodes CASSTPDSVYTQYF.

The chain joins TRBV11-2 to TRBJ1-3; TRBD1 is a possible D gene (5 bases). This CDR3 is built from 15 residues. Germline loops: CDR1 SGHAT, CDR2 FQNNGV. The V gene lost 5 bases and the J gene lost 4 bases, with 15 bases spanning the gap. In nucleotides, the CDR3 is TGTGCCAGCAGCCCCCGAGACAGCTTCGGAAACACCATATATTTT. It specifies CASSPRDSFGNTIYF.

The V and J genes are TRBV5-6 and TRBJ2-3, with 11 bases identical to TRBD2. The junction had 9 bases not matched to a gene; V was cut back by 0 bases and J by 6 bases. Germline CDR1 SGHDT, CDR2 YYEEEE. This CDR3 has 17 residues. CDR3 nucleotide sequence: TGTGCCAGCAGCTTGGGACCTAGCGGGGGGCTTCGGGATACGCAGTATTTT. Translation gives CASSLGPSGGLRDTQYF.

The chain has TRBV4-1 and TRBJ2-1, with TRBD2 identical over 7 bases. CDR1 is MGHRA and CDR2 is YSYEKL in the germline V gene. The CDR3 is made up of 18 amino acids. V lost 3 bases, J lost 0 bases, and 11 bases stayed unmatched. Written as DNA, the CDR3 is TGCGCCAGCAGCCAGGGCCTCCTCGGGACTACCTCCTACAATGAGCAGTTCTTC. It encodes CASSQGLLGTTSYNEQFF.

The chain employs TRBV11-2 and TRBJ1-6; D uncertain. CDR3 length: 11 amino acids. V dropped 5 bases and J dropped 7 bases, with 3 bases sitting between them. In germline, CDR1 is SGHAT, CDR2 FQNNGV. This CDR3 reads CASSQNSPLHF. The CDR3 DNA reads as TGTGCCAGCAGCCAAAATTCACCCCTCCACTTT.

The V and J genes are TRBV7-2 and TRBJ1-5; tentative D call: TRBD1 (5 bases). The CDR3 is 15 residues long. The germline V gene encodes CDR1 SGHTA and CDR2 FQGNSA. The V end lost 5 bases, the J end lost 7 bases, and 18 bases lay between the germline ends. The CDR3 DNA reads TGTGCCAGCAGCCCGGCTGGGGGGGGATGGCAGCCCCAGCATTTT. As protein: CASSPAGGGWQPQHF.

There are a few counts of this clone. The rearrangement joins TRBV6-5 to TRBJ1-3; possibly TRBD1 for D (5 bases). With 8 bases removed from V and 4 bases from J, the gap between germline ends came to 18 bases. The V gene's germline CDR1 is MNHEY and CDR2 SVGAGI. This CDR3 has 15 amino acids. The CDR3 is CASLEGGVYGNTIYF. Written as DNA, the CDR3 is TGTGCCAGCTTGGAGGGAGGGGTATACGGAAACACCATATATTTT.

This chain joins TRBV4-3 and TRBJ2-3, with TRBD2 matching 9 bases. The CDR3 contains 18 residues. V was clipped by 0 bases and J by 2 bases; unmatched bases: 9. Germline CDR1 and CDR2: LGHNA and YSLEER. The CDR3 here is CASSQELQAGGPTDTQYF. As DNA, the CDR3 is TGCGCCAGCAGCCAAGAGTTGCAAGCGGGGGGACCCACAGATACGCAGTATTTT.

The chain carries TRBV5-1 and TRBJ2-5; D is perhaps TRBD2 (6 bases). CDR3 size: 14 residues. Germline V gene data show CDR1 as SGHRS and CDR2 as YFSETQ. Trimming removed 2 bases from V and 5 bases from J, with 13 bases in between. This CDR3 is CASSFGGSEETQYF. The CDR3 DNA is TGCGCCAGCAGCTTCGGGGGATCGGAGGAGACCCAGTACTTC.

On this clone itself: The junction departs from germline at one end; a sequencing error may be responsible. The J gene is TRBJ2-7, the V gene TRBV10-2; TRBD2 agrees at 7 bases. In germline, CDR1 is WSHSY, CDR2 SAAADI. The CDR3 loop spans 15 amino acids. CDR3 residues: CASRDGLGGSYEQCF. For the CDR3, the DNA is TGCGCCAGCAGGGATGGACTAGGAGGCTCCTACGAGCAGTGCTTC.